A selection of T cell receptor beta chains follows, all from one sample in a study of CD8+ T cells in alopecia areata. TCRdb's table, derived via immunoSEQ multiplex PCR, lists solely in-frame clones and lacks some. The data contain roughly 170,000 clones, roughly 61% of them singletons. This specimen was CD8+ T cells sorted from blood, taken at week 24, from a patient treated with tofacitinib. The receptors here all came from a human donor with alopecia areata. Both conserved end residues are part of each CDR3. The D gene is left open where the match is weak. The size entry is marked missing in some rows and otherwise reads once, few, many or a size class.

>TRBV11-2|TRBD2|NA|TRBJ2-1
CASSWTSYNEQFF
TGTGCCAGCAGTTGGACTAGCTACAATGAGCAGTTCTTC
>TRBV5-6|NA|once|TRBJ2-7
CASSLGAGEQYF
TGTGCCAGCAGCTTGGGGGCAGGGGAGCAGTACTTC
>TRBV30|NA|once|TRBJ2-1
CAWSDGFEQFF
TGTGCCTGGAGCGACGGTTTTGAGCAGTTCTTC
>TRBV11-2|TRBD2|NA|TRBJ2-1
CASTLGTSGDNEQFF
TGTGCCAGCACCCTCGGGACTAGCGGGGACAATGAGCAGTTCTTC
>TRBV4-1|TRBD1|few|TRBJ1-5
CASSPTGDPNQPQHF
TGCGCCAGCAGCCCGACAGGGGACCCCAATCAGCCCCAGCATTTT
>TRBV7-9|NA|NA|TRBJ2-3
CASSPQEGHYMDTQYF
TGTGCCAGCAGTCCTCAAGAGGGGCACTACATGGATACGCAGTATTTT
>TRBV25-1|NA|few|TRBJ2-7
CASSGRDRVYEQYF
TGTGCCAGCAGTGGCCGGGACCGAGTATACGAGCAGTACTTC
>TRBV13|NA|NA|TRBJ1-6
CASSLDRDLNSPLHF
TGTGCCAGCAGCTTAGATAGGGATCTTAATTCACCCCTCCACTTT
>TRBV15|TRBD1|few|TRBJ2-5
CATSRLGTDQETQYF
TGTGCCACCAGCCGCCTGGGGACAGACCAAGAGACCCAGTACTTC
>TRBV9|TRBD1|NA|TRBJ1-2
CASSVNLGDRDYGYTF
TGTGCCAGCAGCGTAAATTTGGGAGACAGGGACTATGGCTACACCTTC
>TRBV7-6|TRBD1|NA|TRBJ2-3
CASSYGTGGPDTQYF
TGTGCCAGCAGCTATGGGACAGGGGGCCCAGATACGCAGTATTTT
>TRBV30|TRBD2|NA|TRBJ2-7
CAWSRAGGPSYEQYF
TGTGCCTGGAGTAGAGCGGGGGGGCCCTCCTACGAGCAGTACTTC
>TRBV27|NA|NA|TRBJ1-5
CASSSQGDNQPQHF
TGTGCCAGCAGTTCCCAGGGCGACAATCAGCCCCAGCATTTT
>TRBV5-6|NA|NA|TRBJ2-7
CASSFGTYEQYF
TGTGCCAGCAGCTTCGGGACATACGAGCAGTACTTC
>TRBV7-9|NA|few|TRBJ2-5
CASSPVGGGVEETQYF
TGTGCCAGCAGCCCTGTTGGAGGGGGCGTAGAAGAGACCCAGTACTTC
>TRBV4-2|TRBD2|NA|TRBJ2-3
CASSQVWVIAGQTDTQYF
TGTGCCAGCAGCCAAGTATGGGTAATAGCGGGGCAAACAGATACGCAGTATTTT
>TRBV18|NA|NA|TRBJ2-7
CASSPRAAYEQYF
TGTGCCAGCTCACCAAGGGCAGCCTACGAGCAGTACTTC
>TRBV29-1|NA|NA|TRBJ1-3
CSVEEKDQAPSGNTIYF
TGCAGCGTTGAAGAAAAGGACCAGGCCCCCTCTGGAAACACCATATATTTT
>TRBV30|NA|NA|TRBJ2-2
CAWSHGELFF
TGTGCCTGGAGTCACGGGGAGCTGTTTTTT
>TRBV4-1|NA|few|TRBJ2-2
CASSQDVRGTEYTGELFF
TGCGCCAGCAGCCAAGATGTGCGCGGGACGGAATACACCGGGGAGCTGTTTTTT
>TRBV6-5|TRBD1|NA|TRBJ2-7
CASSYSKGAFYEQYF
TGTGCCAGCAGTTACTCGAAGGGGGCATTTTACGAGCAGTACTTC
>TRBV27|TRBD1|few|TRBJ1-3
CASSPRQGRFAGNTIYF
TGTGCCAGCAGTCCAAGACAGGGGCGGTTCGCTGGAAACACCATATATTTT
>TRBV4-1|NA|NA|TRBJ1-2
CASSQDRVRGYTF
TGCGCCAGCAGCCAAGATAGAGTAAGGGGCTACACCTTC
>TRBV15|TRBD2|once|TRBJ2-3
CATSRDMAGGSPDTQYF
TGTGCCACCAGCAGAGATATGGCGGGGGGGTCTCCAGATACGCAGTATTTT
>TRBV7-9|TRBD2|NA|TRBJ2-5
CASSLSRLAGIQETQYF
TGTGCCAGCAGCTTATCTAGGTTAGCGGGGATCCAAGAGACCCAGTACTTC
>TRBV6-1|TRBD2|few|TRBJ2-1
CASSGTSGGANEQFF
TGTGCCAGCAGTGGGACTAGCGGGGGGGCCAATGAGCAGTTCTTC
>TRBV5-1|TRBD1|NA|TRBJ2-7
CASRQGQNLPYEQYF
TGCGCCAGCAGGCAGGGACAGAATTTACCCTACGAGCAGTACTTC
>TRBV2|NA|NA|TRBJ1-2
CASSLRGISIYGYTF
TGTGCCAGCAGCCTTCGGGGAATCTCCATCTATGGCTACACCTTC
>TRBV7-9|TRBD1|few|TRBJ2-7
CASSLARDRFEQYF
TGTGCCAGCAGCTTAGCCCGGGACAGGTTCGAGCAGTACTTC
>TRBV13|NA|NA|TRBJ1-4
CASSSGEWEKLFF
TGTGCCAGCAGCTCTGGGGAGTGGGAAAAACTGTTTTTT
>TRBV7-2|NA|few|TRBJ2-3
CASSPVLSTDTQYF
TGTGCCAGCAGCCCGGTGTTGAGCACAGATACGCAGTATTTT
>TRBV19|TRBD1|many|TRBJ1-5
CASRSDRDRQPQHF
TGTGCCAGTAGGAGTGACAGGGATCGTCAGCCCCAGCATTTT
>TRBV30|TRBD1|NA|TRBJ1-5
CAWSDDRGFQPQHF
TGTGCCTGGAGTGATGACAGGGGATTCCAGCCCCAGCATTTT
>TRBV13|NA|once|TRBJ2-1
CASSLGEQFF
TGTGCCAGCAGCTTGGGAGAACAGTTCTTC
>TRBV5-6|NA|NA|TRBJ1-2
CASSRGRDRGYTF
TGTGCCAGCAGCCGGGGCCGGGATAGAGGCTACACCTTC
>TRBV7-9|NA|NA|TRBJ2-1
CASSPPGSNEQFF
TGTGCCAGCAGTCCCCCCGGTTCTAATGAGCAGTTCTTC
>TRBV27|NA|NA|TRBJ1-5
CASSSVGGQPQHF
TGTGCCAGCAGTTCCGTAGGGGGTCAGCCCCAGCATTTT
>TRBV13|NA|NA|TRBJ2-7
CASSLASGNLYEQYF
TGTGCCAGCAGCTTAGCCAGCGGAAACTTATACGAGCAGTACTTC
>TRBV2|NA|few|TRBJ2-3
CASSPGPSTDTQYF
TGTGCCAGCAGCCCTGGCCCCAGCACAGATACGCAGTATTTT
>TRBV10-1|NA|few|TRBJ2-7
CASSEGLGDRYEQYF
TGCGCCAGCAGTGAAGGCCTGGGGGACCGCTACGAGCAGTACTTC
>TRBV5-6|TRBD2|NA|TRBJ2-2
CASRGVQHRELFF
TGTGCCAGCCGGGGGGTTCAACACCGGGAGCTGTTTTTT
>TRBV7-9|NA|NA|TRBJ1-2
CASRPGYDDYTF
TGTGCCAGCAGACCCGGGTACGACGACTACACCTTC
>TRBV14|TRBD2|NA|TRBJ2-5
CASSQDPLAGAGETQYF
TGTGCCAGCAGCCAAGATCCCCTAGCGGGGGCGGGAGAGACCCAGTACTTC
>TRBV15|TRBD1|NA|TRBJ2-1
CATSRVGTGDEQFF
TGTGCCACCAGCAGAGTAGGGACAGGGGATGAGCAGTTCTTC
>TRBV19|TRBD1|NA|TRBJ1-1
CASSDRAGTEAFF
TGTGCCAGTTCCGACAGGGCGGGCACTGAAGCTTTCTTT
>TRBV7-3|TRBD2|few|TRBJ2-7
CASSSTGTSEQYF
TGTGCCAGCAGCTCCACAGGGACTAGTGAGCAGTACTTC
>TRBV4-1|NA|NA|TRBJ2-7
CASSQVAQYEQYF
TGCGCCAGCAGCCAAGTAGCACAGTACGAGCAGTACTTC
>TRBV25-1|NA|NA|TRBJ2-7
CASSGGSSYEQYF
TGTGCCAGCAGTGGGGGGAGCTCCTACGAGCAGTACTTC